The 6 T cell receptor beta chains below all came from one sample that was sequenced in a study of T cell responses to AZD1222 COVID-19 vaccine. The data were produced by immunoSEQ multiplex PCR, yet TCRdb's version contains in-frame clones alone and is incomplete. The sample has 140,000 to 150,000 clones; 80% to 90% are singletons. The source material was peripheral blood, sampled on day 0 of AZD1222 vaccination. Every receptor here comes from an adult in good health.

This chain uses TRBV12-5 with TRBJ2-7; 12 bases agree with TRBD1. This CDR3 contains 14 residues. The junction had 4 bases not matched to a gene; V was cut back by 4 bases and J by 6 bases. The germline CDR1 and CDR2 sequences are LGHNT and FRNRAP. CDR3 loop: CASGSGDRGREQYF. CDR3 nucleotide sequence: TGTGCTAGTGGTTCCGGGGACAGGGGGCGCGAGCAGTACTTC. The full variable domain, rest sourced from reference TRBV12-5 and TRBJ2-7, is DARVTQTPRHKVTEMGQEVTMRCQPILGHNTVFWYRQTMMQGLELLAYFRNRAPLDDSGMPKDRFSAEMPDATLATLKIQPSEPRDSAVYFCASGSGDRGREQYFGPGTRLTVT.

The chain employs TRBV15 and TRBJ1-1; D call uncertain. The CDR3 length is 15 residues. The V end lost 3 bases, the J end lost 0 bases, and 11 bases lay between the germline ends. Looked up from germline, CDR1 is LNHNV and CDR2 is YYDKDF (reference sequence). CDR3 sequence reads: CATSSRKDMNTEAFF. CDR3 DNA sequence: TGTGCCACCAGCAGCCGGAAGGATATGAACACTGAAGCTTTCTTT.

This chain links TRBV5-4 with TRBJ1-1; TRBD1 is a possible D gene (6 bases). CDR3 length equals 15 residues. Per germline, CDR1 SGHNT and CDR2 YYREEE (reference sequence). Trimming removed 4 bases at V and 2 bases at J, with 15 bases between. The CDR3 nucleotides read TGTGCCAGCAGCCGGATGGTACAGGGTAACACTGAAGCTTTCTTT. Translating gives CASSRMVQGNTEAFF.

V and J are TRBV5-6 and TRBJ1-1; D unclear. The CDR3 is 13 amino acids. Germline V CDR1 and CDR2: SGHDT, YYEEEE. Trimming removed 3 bases from V and 4 bases from J, with 10 bases in between. The CDR3 protein is CASSYLEGTEAFF. The CDR3, as DNA: TGTGCCAGCAGCTATTTGGAGGGCACTGAAGCTTTCTTT.

The chain links TRBV19 to TRBJ2-1, with a weak D call TRBD2 (7 bases). This CDR3 comprises 17 residues. CDR1 and CDR2 from the germline V gene are LNHDA and SQIVND (reference sequence). The V end was cut by 7 bases, the J end by 5 bases, with 24 bases between. This chain's CDR3 is CASTALPGGGVDNEQFF. Here the CDR3 DNA reads TGTGCCAGTACCGCTCTCCCGGGGGGCGGGGTCGACAATGAGCAGTTCTTC.

V and J are TRBV20-1 and TRBJ1-5; the D gene is possibly TRBD1 (6 bases). Per the germline V gene, CDR1 is DFQATT and CDR2 is SNEGSKA (reference sequence). The V and J ends lost 1 base and 15 bases respectively, with 13 bases between them. The CDR3 extends over 11 amino acids. Written as DNA, the CDR3 is TGCAGTGCTAGAGGGGGTCAGGGGTGGCATTTT. Amino acid sequence: CSARGGQGWHF.